This T cell receptor (beta chain) is drawn from a study of cytomegalovirus exposure and HLA in healthy donors. Study-level findings and limits: Near-uniform donor sequencing depth was presumed by presence/absence analyses. Researchers had no immune exposure information except CMV serostatus available. A later analysis, which compared TCR beta chains of equal frequency, found the HLA-associated ones more clonally expanded.

As for this clone: Its cognate antigen is unknown.

Germline V gene sequence: CDR1 SQVTM, CDR2 ANQGSEA. This CDR3 is built from 12 residues. V dropped 3 bases and J dropped 6 bases, with 8 bases sitting between them. The PCR ran on 60 Vbeta and 13 Jbeta primers. Method: immunoSEQ multiplex PCR; TCRdb's copy keeps in-frame clones and lacks some. In the table there are over 100,000 clones, approximately 82% of which are singletons. The clonotype comes from a man between 35 and 55 years old in good health and CMV-seronegative. The chain links TRBV29-1 to TRBJ2-2, with D maybe TRBD2 (5 bases). The sample taken for sequencing was PBMCs. As DNA, the CDR3 is TGCAGCGTTGATAAGGGAGCCGGGGAGCTGTTTTTT. This sequence encodes CSVDKGAGELFF.